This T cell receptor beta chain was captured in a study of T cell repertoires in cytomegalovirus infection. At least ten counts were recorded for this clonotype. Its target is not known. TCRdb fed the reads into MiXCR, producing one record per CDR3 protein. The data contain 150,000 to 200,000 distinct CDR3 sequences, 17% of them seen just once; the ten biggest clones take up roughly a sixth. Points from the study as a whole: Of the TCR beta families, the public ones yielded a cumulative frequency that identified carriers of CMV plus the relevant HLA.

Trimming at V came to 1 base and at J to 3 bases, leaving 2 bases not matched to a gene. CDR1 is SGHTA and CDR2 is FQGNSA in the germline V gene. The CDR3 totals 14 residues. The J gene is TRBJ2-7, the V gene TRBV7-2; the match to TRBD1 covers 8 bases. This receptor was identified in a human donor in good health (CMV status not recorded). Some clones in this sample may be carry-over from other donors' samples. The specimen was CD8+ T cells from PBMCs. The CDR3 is CASSLGGQGYEQYF. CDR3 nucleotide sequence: TGTGCCAGCAGCTTAGGAGGACAGGGCTACGAGCAGTACTTC.